This T cell receptor beta chain comes out of a study of beta chain features in type 1 diabetes. CD45RO/CCR7/CD25/CD127/CD95/CD27 sorting isolated CD4+ naive, central memory, regulatory and stem cell-like memory cells. The entirety of the isolated RNA underwent reverse transcription, so expressed TCRB transcripts were sequenced. Some clones are missing from TCRdb's copy, which holds only in-frame ones; the method was immunoSEQ multiplex PCR. The table shows hundreds of thousands of clones, with over 9.5% occurring only once. Study-level results: For patients, the naive, central memory and Treg TCRB repertoires appeared more alike than for healthy donors. Among patients with Type 1 diabetes, TCRB CDR3s were moderately but significantly shorter in every one of the four CD4+ subsets.

There are 18 residues in the CDR3. V lost 0 bases, J lost 3 bases, and 13 bases stayed unmatched. From germline, CDR1 is SGHTA and CDR2 FQGNSA. With respect to this clone: Its antigen remains unknown.

The chain recombines TRBV7-2 with TRBJ2-7; TRBD2 matches 8 bases. This clonotype originated in a woman between 18 and 29 years old with type 1 diabetes. The sample comprised naive CD4+ T cells from blood. In DNA form, the CDR3 reads TGTGCCAGCAGCTTAGCTTCCAGGCTGGGACTAGGGGTCTACGAGCAGTACTTC. Protein: CASSLASRLGLGVYEQYF.